This TCR beta chain was sequenced for a study of blood T cell repertoires in COVID-19. Study at large: Sources were T cells, B-cell-depleted T cells, or PBMCs; the material itself was cDNA or gDNA.

Original processing methods: Estimation of nucleated cell counts was performed using reference gene primer amplification. Libraries were prepared by immunoSEQ multiplex PCR; TCRdb keeps only in-frame clonotypes and omits some of them. The V and J calls and the clone size are those of that table, but D and trimming were determined from the DNA. This table has about 200,000 clones, 70% to 85% appearing once. V shed 8 bases and J shed 10 bases, with 18 bases lying between them. The CDR3 consists of 14 residues. CDR1 and CDR2 from the germline V gene are SNHLY and FYNNEI. Adults between roughly 18 and 95 years of age took part from 24 US areas. Among Cohort 3 donors, those recovered had two negative PCRs, clearance, or symptom resolution.

The sequencing input was PBMCs or T cells enriched from blood (not recorded which). The clonotype comes from a middle-aged man who had recovered from COVID-19. The rearrangement uses TRBV2 and TRBJ1-6; no clear D gene. CDR3 region: CASLRVPRNSPLHF. In DNA, the CDR3 is TGTGCCAGCCTACGTGTCCCTAGGAACTCACCCCTCCACTTT.